The 26 T cell receptor beta chains given below trace back to one sample, sequenced in a study of cytomegalovirus exposure and HLA in healthy donors (dated by TCRdb to 2017 to 2019). The receptor library was made with the immunoSEQ multiplex PCR assay. A mixture of 60 forward primers for TCR Vbeta segments and 13 reverse primers for TCR Jbeta segments was used in the multiplex PCR. Imported from immuneACCESS, the table was reduced by TCRdb to in-frame sequences with V and J called. These copies leave out some clones; in studies compared against another copy, an unresolved V gene accounts for under half, and the cause of the remainder is not known. The sample table lists some 150,000 clones, around three quarters of them with a count of one. The ten largest clones represent 6.5% to 8% of the sample. The sequenced material came from PBMCs. Receptors were obtained from a woman in her thirties or forties in good health and CMV-seropositive.

This chain links TRBV6-5 with TRBJ1-2, with D perhaps TRBD1 (5 bases). This CDR3 contains 14 residues. V was pared by 6 bases and J by 4 bases, with 15 bases between. The germline V gene has CDR1 MNHEY and CDR2 SVGAGI. The CDR3 region is CASSQTRAPYGYTF. In DNA, the CDR3 is TGTGCCAGCAGCCAAACCAGGGCTCCCTATGGCTACACCTTC.

This clone was seen a single time. V is TRBV27 and J is TRBJ1-1; perhaps TRBD1 as D (6 bases). Germline assignment: CDR1 MNHEY and CDR2 SMNVEV (reference sequence). The CDR3 contains 20 residues. V was clipped by 3 bases and J by 2 bases, with 28 bases between them. Here the CDR3 DNA reads TGTGCCAGCAGTTTGAAAAATCCTCGGACAGATAGCGTTCCAAACACTGAAGCTTTCTTT. Amino acid sequence: CASSLKNPRTDSVPNTEAFF.

The gene calls are TRBV5-1 and TRBJ2-2; 12 bases map to TRBD2. The J segment lost 9 bases and the V segment lost 4 bases, leaving 10 bases of the junction unmatched. The CDR3 consists of 16 residues. Looked up from germline, CDR1 is SGHRS and CDR2 is YFSETQ. The CDR3 DNA reads TGCGCCAGCAGCATTGCTAGCGGGGGGGCCATCCGGGAGCTGTTTTTT. Amino acids: CASSIASGGAIRELFF.

This chain links TRBV6-1 with TRBJ1-1; D call uncertain. Looked up from germline, CDR1 is MNHNS and CDR2 is SASEGT. The CDR3 sequence is 13 residues long. Trimming cost V 4 bases and J 5 bases, with 11 bases left between them. CDR3 DNA: TGTGCCAGCAGTGTAAAGGGAGGGACTGAAGCTTTCTTT. It translates to CASSVKGGTEAFF.

The chain couples TRBV30 to TRBJ1-6, with D perhaps matching TRBD1 (5 bases). The V end lost 2 bases, the J end lost 10 bases, and 18 bases lay between the germline ends. This CDR3 is 15 amino acids long. The germline CDR1 and CDR2 sequences are GTSNPN and SVGIG (reference sequence). The CDR3 is CAWSNQGNGGSPLHF. DNA of the CDR3: TGTGCCTGGAGTAACCAGGGTAACGGTGGCTCACCCCTCCACTTT. Supplemented by reference TRBV30 and TRBJ1-6, the full variable domain reads SQTIHQWPATLVQPVGSPLSLECTVEGTSNPNLYWYRQAAGRGLQLLFYSVGIGQISSEVPQNLSASRPQDRQFILSSKKLLLSDSGFYLCAWSNQGNGGSPLHFGNGTRLTVT.

The sample holds one count of this clone. The chain has TRBV28 and TRBJ1-6; perhaps TRBD1 as D (6 bases). The V end was cut by 6 bases, the J end by 18 bases, with 24 bases between. Germline V gene sequence: CDR1 MDHEN, CDR2 SYDVKM. The length of the CDR3 is 14 residues. The chain's CDR3 is CASSSRPGEGGDHF. The DNA for the CDR3 is TGTGCCAGCAGCTCCCGTCCAGGAGAGGGGGGGGACCACTTT.

This clone has more than one count but fewer than ten. CDR3 in amino acids: CASSRPQGSNEQFF. The CDR3 DNA is TGTGCCAGCAGCAGGCCCCAGGGGTCCAATGAGCAGTTCTTC. The chain joins TRBV5-6 to TRBJ2-1; a weak D match, TRBD1 (6 bases). This CDR3 spans 14 amino acids. Germline V gene sequence: CDR1 SGHDT, CDR2 YYEEEE. Trimming stripped 4 bases from V and 6 bases from J, with 14 bases between.

This rearrangement joins TRBV27 to TRBJ2-7; TRBD1 is a possible D gene (6 bases). The CDR3 covers 12 residues. Looked up from germline, CDR1 is MNHEY and CDR2 is SMNVEV (reference sequence). With 6 bases removed from V and 3 bases from J, the gap between germline ends came to 9 bases. For the CDR3, the DNA is TGTGCCAGCAGGGGGGCTAGCTACGAGCAGTACTTC. This codes for CASRGASYEQYF.

As to this clone: This sample includes further DNA sequences coding for the same CDR3. The chain employs TRBV2 and TRBJ1-1, with 9 bases lining up with TRBD1. J gave up 4 bases and V 6 bases, and 3 bases lay outside the gene matches. The germline V gene has CDR1 SNHLY and CDR2 FYNNEI. The CDR3 loop spans 13 amino acids. The DNA of the CDR3 is TGTGCCAGCAGCGACAGGGGGGGCACTGAAGCTTTCTTT. It yields the protein CASSDRGGTEAFF. The full variable domain, with the rest looked up from reference TRBV2 and TRBJ1-1, is EPEVTQTPSHQVTQMGQEVILRCVPISNHLYFYWYRQILGQKVEFLVSFYNNEISEKSEIFDDQFSVERPDGSNFTLKIRSTKLEDSAMYFCASSDRGGTEAFFGQGTRLTVV.

The chain employs TRBV6-5 and TRBJ2-1; D remains ambiguous. The CDR3 is 15 amino acids. V lost 2 bases, J lost 5 bases, and 13 bases lay in between. Germline V lookup: CDR1 MNHEY, CDR2 SVGAGI. The CDR3 region has the DNA TGTGCCAGCAGTTACGGCTCATATCGAAACAATGAGCAGTTCTTC. Translated, it gives CASSYGSYRNNEQFF.

The V and J genes are TRBV18 and TRBJ1-5, with 7 bases lining up with TRBD1. The germline CDR1 and CDR2 sequences are KGHSH and LQKENI. With 1 base clipped from V and 3 bases from J, the junction kept 3 bases outside the gene matches. The CDR3 length is 15 residues. This chain's CDR3 is CASSPRGTDNQPQHF. Here the CDR3 DNA reads TGTGCCAGCTCACCACGAGGGACAGACAATCAGCCCCAGCATTTT.

This clone was seen just once. The gene calls are TRBV6-5 and TRBJ2-5; a possible D gene is TRBD1 (6 bases). The J call may be incorrect, as the DNA end agrees better with TRBJ2-7. The germline V gene has CDR1 MNHEY and CDR2 SVGAGI. The CDR3 consists of 12 residues. DNA of the CDR3: TGTGCCACACGGGACACCCTCTACGAGCAGTACTTC. Encoded protein: CATRDTLYEQYF.

The chain carries TRBV6-1 and TRBJ2-3, with D tentatively TRBD2 (7 bases). This CDR3 comprises 15 residues. Deletions cut 9 bases from V and 0 bases from J, with 16 bases between. Germline assignment: CDR1 MNHNS and CDR2 SASEGT. The CDR3 DNA follows: TGTGCCAGTACCCCGGGGGGCGGCAGCACAGATACGCAGTATTTT. Amino acids: CASTPGGGSTDTQYF.

V gene TRBV7-2 combines with J gene TRBJ1-2; the D is unclear. This CDR3 spans 14 amino acids. The V end was cut by 5 bases, the J end by 7 bases, with 17 bases between. Germline CDR1 is SGHTA and CDR2 is FQGNSA. The CDR3 spells CASSPRAGSVGYTF. The CDR3 nucleotides are TGTGCCAGCAGCCCCCGGGCGGGGTCCGTTGGCTACACCTTC.

The chain uses TRBV5-1 and TRBJ1-6, with TRBD1 identical over 9 bases. The CDR3 is 15 residues long. Germline-derived CDR1 and CDR2 are SGHRS and YFSETQ. J gave up 10 bases and V 0 bases, and 5 bases lay outside the gene matches. The CDR3 DNA follows: TGCGCCAGCAGCTTGGGGGGACAGGGAGACTCACCCCTCCACTTT. This encodes CASSLGGQGDSPLHF.

This CDR3 reads CASSFGGGRSIEAFF. CDR3 DNA sequence: TGTGCCAGCAGCTTTGGAGGGGGCCGGTCCATTGAAGCTTTCTTT. The rearrangement links TRBV5-5 to TRBJ1-1; 7 nucleotides align to TRBD1. Germline assignment: CDR1 SGHKS and CDR2 YYEKEE (reference sequence). V trimming: 2 bases; J trimming: 7 bases; junction bases outside the gene matches: 11. The CDR3 loop spans 15 amino acids.

This clone occurred once. The V gene is TRBV18, the J gene TRBJ2-5, with D tentatively TRBD1 (6 bases). Trimming cost V 3 bases and J 7 bases, with 12 bases left between them. Germline CDR1 reads KGHSH; CDR2 reads LQKENI. This CDR3 is 13 amino acids long. The CDR3 DNA is TGTGCCAGCTCACCGACCACAGGGACGACCCAGTACTTC. Protein sequence: CASSPTTGTTQYF.

This chain uses TRBV5-1 with TRBJ1-1; D is perhaps TRBD1 (6 bases). Germline V lookup: CDR1 SGHRS, CDR2 YFSETQ. The CDR3 covers 13 residues. V was trimmed by 3 bases and J by 8 bases, leaving 14 bases between them. The CDR3: CASSSTGRKEAFF. In nucleotides, the CDR3 is TGCGCCAGCAGCTCGACAGGCCGGAAGGAAGCTTTCTTT.

The V gene is TRBV29-1, the J gene TRBJ1-6; 8 bases fit TRBD1. This CDR3 region has 14 residues. J gave up 10 bases and V 8 bases, and 13 bases lay outside the gene matches. Germline V gene lookup returns CDR1 SQVTM and CDR2 ANQGSEA. Here the CDR3 reads CSPWEGRGPSPLHF. CDR3 nucleotides: TGCAGCCCCTGGGAGGGCAGGGGGCCCTCACCCCTCCACTTT.

The chain links TRBV29-1 to TRBJ2-7; 8 bases match TRBD1. Germline lookup yields CDR1 SQVTM and CDR2 ANQGSEA. This CDR3 spans 12 amino acids. Trimming cost V 7 bases and J 2 bases; bases outside gene matches: 4. CDR3 sequence reads: CSGGQDAYEQYF. The CDR3 nucleotides read TGCAGCGGGGGACAGGACGCCTACGAGCAGTACTTC.

This chain connects TRBV19 to TRBJ2-7; a weak D match, TRBD1 (6 bases). This CDR3 spans 13 amino acids. Germline CDR1 LNHDA, CDR2 SQIVND (reference sequence). Trimming left V 7 bases short and J 6 bases short, with 16 bases between. The CDR3 region is CASTPRQGREQYF. The CDR3 DNA is TGTGCCAGTACCCCCCGGCAGGGGCGCGAGCAGTACTTC.

The V gene is TRBV7-2, the J gene TRBJ2-1; TRBD1 matches 9 bases. J gave up 6 bases and V 5 bases, and 5 bases lay outside the gene matches. Germline assignment: CDR1 SGHTA and CDR2 FQGNSA. The CDR3 totals 14 residues. This CDR3 is CASSLGQGFNEQFF. Written as DNA, the CDR3 is TGTGCCAGCAGCCTGGGACAGGGTTTCAATGAGCAGTTCTTC.

This chain uses TRBV28 with TRBJ1-2, with TRBD1 identical over 9 bases. The junction had 12 bases not matched to a gene; V was cut back by 5 bases and J by 2 bases. Germline lookup yields CDR1 MDHEN and CDR2 SYDVKM. CDR3 size: 17 residues. CDR3 nucleotides: TGTGCCAGCAGTCTAACACCGGGACAGGGCAACAACTATGGCTACACCTTC. This encodes CASSLTPGQGNNYGYTF.

The V gene is TRBV19, the J gene TRBJ2-2, with D possibly TRBD1 on 6 matching bases. The CDR3 covers 14 residues. Germline lookup yields CDR1 LNHDA and CDR2 SQIVND (reference sequence). The V and J ends lost 4 bases and 3 bases respectively, with 9 bases between them. CDR3: CASSSPGDTGELFF. The CDR3 nucleotides read TGTGCCAGTAGTAGCCCAGGGGACACCGGGGAGCTGTTTTTT.

The chain uses TRBV10-3 and TRBJ2-5; weak D call: TRBD2 (5 bases). The CDR3 loop spans 14 amino acids. CDR1 ENHRY and CDR2 SYGVKD come from the germline V gene. V was shortened by 4 bases and J by 7 bases, with 16 bases between the two germline ends. The CDR3 protein is CAISGNWTGLTQYF. The CDR3 DNA reads TGTGCCATCAGTGGTAACTGGACTGGTCTGACCCAGTACTTC.

V usage is TRBV21-1 and J usage is TRBJ1-2; the table's D call TRBD1 went unverified against the DNA. TRBV21-1 corresponds to a pseudogene. The CDR3 sequence is 17 residues long. The chain's CDR3 is CASSKGSKDTVNYGYTF. The CDR3 coding sequence is TGTGCCAGCAGCAAAGGTTCGAAGGATACAGTTAACTATGGCTACACCTTC.